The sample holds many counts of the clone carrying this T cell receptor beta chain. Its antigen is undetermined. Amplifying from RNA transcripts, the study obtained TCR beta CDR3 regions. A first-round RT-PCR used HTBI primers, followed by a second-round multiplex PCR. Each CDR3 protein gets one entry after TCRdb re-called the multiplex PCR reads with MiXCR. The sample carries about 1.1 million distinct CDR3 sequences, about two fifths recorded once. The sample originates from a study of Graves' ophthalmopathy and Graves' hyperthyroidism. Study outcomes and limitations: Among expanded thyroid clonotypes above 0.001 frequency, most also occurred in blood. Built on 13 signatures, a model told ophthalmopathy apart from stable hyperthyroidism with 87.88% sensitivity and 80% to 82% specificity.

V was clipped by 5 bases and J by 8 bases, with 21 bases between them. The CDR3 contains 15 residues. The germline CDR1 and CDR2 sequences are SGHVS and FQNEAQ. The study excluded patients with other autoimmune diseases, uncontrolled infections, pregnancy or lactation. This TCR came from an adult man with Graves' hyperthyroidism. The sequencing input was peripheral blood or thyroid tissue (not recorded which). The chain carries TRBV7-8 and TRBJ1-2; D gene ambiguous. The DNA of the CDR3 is TGTGCCAGCAGCGTCGGCACTACATCTCATAGAGGCTACACCTTC. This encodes CASSVGTTSHRGYTF.